These 31 T cell receptor beta chains originate from one sample sequenced in a study of shared clonotypes between healthy human individuals. Using immunoSEQ multiplex PCR, the repertoire was profiled, and TCRdb retains in-frame clones only, with some absent. The sample gives about 1 million clones, about three quarters of which show up once; roughly 1.4% is in the top ten. Sequencing was carried out using memory CD4+ T cells sorted from blood. The subset was: CD45RA-negative fraction. All receptors derive from a man younger than 35 in good health.

In its sample, this clone was seen many times. The sample has other DNA sequences that encode this CDR3 too. This chain uses TRBV7-2 with TRBJ2-1; D unclear. V gave up 6 bases and J gave up 8 bases, with 8 bases separating them. Per germline, CDR1 SGHTA and CDR2 FQGNSA. The CDR3 length is 11 residues. CDR3 DNA: TGTGCCAGCAGTTTGGTCCATGAGCAGTTCTTC. Its translation is CASSLVHEQFF.

This chain uses TRBV30 with TRBJ2-1, with unresolved D. The ends were cut back, 0 bases at V and 6 bases at J, with 9 bases in the middle. Germline V gene data show CDR1 as GTSNPN and CDR2 as SVGIG (reference sequence). The length of the CDR3 is 13 residues. For the CDR3, the DNA is TGTGCCTGGAGTGTTGGTATTCTCAATGAGCAGTTCTTC. This translates into CAWSVGILNEQFF.

For this clone: The same CDR3 arises from other DNA sequences in this sample as well. The V gene is TRBV7-2, the J gene TRBJ2-1; 7 nucleotides line up with TRBD2. This CDR3 has 15 residues. Trimming took 2 bases from V and 5 from J; bases not matched to a gene: 6. Germline V gene sequence: CDR1 SGHTA, CDR2 FQGNSA. As DNA, the CDR3 is TGTGCCAGCAGCTTATCCGGGAGGAGCGACAATGAGCAGTTCTTC. Translation gives CASSLSGRSDNEQFF.

The genes are TRBV4-1 and TRBJ2-1, with 15 bases identical to TRBD2. Trimming cost V 3 bases and J 8 bases; bases outside gene matches: 2. Germline V gene data show CDR1 as MGHRA and CDR2 as YSYEKL. The CDR3 sequence is 15 residues long. CDR3 DNA: TGCGCCAGCAGCCAGGGGACTAGCGGGGGGTATGAGCAGTTCTTC. It translates to CASSQGTSGGYEQFF.

This clone came up once. V is TRBV2 and J is TRBJ2-1, with D tentatively TRBD2 (6 bases). The ends were cut back, 10 bases at V and 5 bases at J, with 18 bases in the middle. The CDR3 runs 14 residues. Germline CDR1 and CDR2: SNHLY and FYNNEI. This CDR3 reads CATGREWTHNEQFF. In DNA form, the CDR3 reads TGTGCCACCGGACGGGAGTGGACACACAATGAGCAGTTCTTC.

This chain uses TRBV4-1 with TRBJ1-1; D unresolved. The germline CDR1 and CDR2 sequences are MGHRA and YSYEKL. V was clipped by 1 base and J by 5 bases, with 14 bases between them. This CDR3 is built from 15 residues. CDR3 amino acids: CASSQGEARGTEAFF. The DNA of the CDR3 is TGCGCCAGCAGCCAAGGAGAGGCGCGGGGTACTGAAGCTTTCTTT.

There are a few counts of this clone. This rearrangement joins TRBV6-1 to TRBJ2-2; possible D gene TRBD1, 5 bases. Trimming stripped 6 bases from V and 0 bases from J, with 11 bases between. The germline CDR1 and CDR2 sequences are MNHNS and SASEGT. CDR3 length: 15 residues. The CDR3 region has the DNA TGTGCCAGCAGAGCCCAGGACACGAACACCGGGGAGCTGTTTTTT. Residues: CASRAQDTNTGELFF.

V and J are TRBV19 and TRBJ1-1; a weak D match, TRBD1 (5 bases). CDR3 length: 14 residues. In germline, CDR1 is LNHDA, CDR2 SQIVND (reference sequence). V dropped 4 bases and J dropped 1 base, with 10 bases sitting between them. CDR3 in amino acids: CASSTGPGNTEAFF. In DNA, the CDR3 is TGTGCCAGTAGTACGGGACCTGGGAACACTGAAGCTTTCTTT.

The chain employs TRBV28 and TRBJ2-6; 7 positions agree with TRBD2. This CDR3 has 16 amino acids. Germline CDR1 reads MDHEN; CDR2 reads SYDVKM. Unmatched junction bases numbered 5, after V lost 4 bases and J lost 2 bases. The CDR3 loop is CASSYGRPAGANVLTF. The CDR3 bases are TGTGCCAGCAGTTACGGGAGGCCGGCTGGGGCCAACGTCCTGACTTTC.

V is TRBV7-2 and J is TRBJ1-1; D possibly corresponds to TRBD1 (5 bases). V was cut by 0 bases and J by 1 base, with 9 bases left in between. Germline values: CDR1 SGHTA, CDR2 FQGNSA. The CDR3 has 15 amino acids. The CDR3 spells CASSLAAGTNTEAFF. As DNA, the CDR3 is TGTGCCAGCAGCTTAGCAGCAGGGACGAACACTGAAGCTTTCTTT.

The gene calls are TRBV15 and TRBJ1-4, with D tentatively TRBD1 (5 bases). The CDR3 consists of 16 residues. From germline, CDR1 is LNHNV and CDR2 YYDKDF (reference sequence). V was shortened by 1 base and J by 4 bases, with 13 bases between the two germline ends. The CDR3 region is CATSRVDGHSNEKLFF. DNA of the CDR3: TGTGCCACCAGCAGAGTCGATGGACATAGTAATGAAAAACTGTTTTTT.

The CDR3 loop is CASSEDFRTAMLAKNIQYF. The DNA of the CDR3 is TGTGCCAGCAGTGAAGATTTTAGGACAGCAATGCTAGCCAAAAACATTCAGTACTTC. The chain uses TRBV6-1 and TRBJ2-4, with D perhaps matching TRBD1 (6 bases). The germline CDR1 and CDR2 sequences are MNHNS and SASEGT. The CDR3 covers 19 residues. V lost 1 base, J lost 0 bases, and 19 bases lay in between.

The CDR3 reads CASSLTSGASTQYF. CDR3 bases: TGCGCCAGCAGCTTAACTAGCGGGGCTTCGACCCAGTACTTC. This chain connects TRBV5-1 to TRBJ2-5; 10 bases align to TRBD2. This CDR3 is 14 amino acids long. With V trimmed by 2 bases and J by 7 bases, 5 bases remained unmatched. CDR1 is SGHRS and CDR2 is YFSETQ in the germline V gene. The full variable domain, completed using reference TRBV5-1 and TRBJ2-5, is KAGVTQTPRYLIKTRGQQVTLSCSPISGHRSVSWYQQTPGQGLQFLFEYFSETQRNKGNFPGRFSGRQFSNSRSEMNVSTLELGDSALYLCASSLTSGASTQYFGPGTRLLVL.

On this clone: Relative to the germline gene, one junction end is altered; a read error may explain this. The chain links TRBV10-3 to TRBJ2-6; D gene unclear. This CDR3 spans 14 amino acids. The V gene's germline CDR1 is ENHRY and CDR2 SYGVKD. The CDR3 DNA sequence: TGTGCCCTCAGTCCAGGCGAGGGGGCCAACGTCCTGACTTTC. Encoded protein: CALSPGEGANVLTF.

This chain joins TRBV5-5 and TRBJ2-3; maybe TRBD1 (5 bases). The CDR3 loop spans 15 amino acids. Germline loops: CDR1 SGHKS, CDR2 YYEKEE (reference sequence). Deletions cut 7 bases from V and 0 bases from J, with 15 bases between. DNA of the CDR3: TGTGCCAGCTCATCACAGGATTCTAGCACAGATACGCAGTATTTT. Translating gives CASSSQDSSTDTQYF.

This clone appeared once. Other DNA sequences of this sample code for an identical CDR3. The chain combines TRBV18 with TRBJ2-2; D is possibly TRBD2 (6 bases). CDR1 and CDR2 from the germline V gene are KGHSH and LQKENI. The CDR3 runs 16 residues. V lost 0 bases and J lost 0, with 8 bases in between. In DNA form, the CDR3 reads TGTGCCAGCTCACCACCGGGAGGACCGAACACCGGGGAGCTGTTTTTT. Protein product: CASSPPGGPNTGELFF.

In regard to this clone: A much larger clone sits a single nucleotide away, making a read error possible. The rearrangement uses TRBV10-1 and TRBJ1-5; maybe TRBD1 (6 bases). From germline, CDR1 is WNHNN and CDR2 SYGVQD (reference sequence). The V and J ends lost 4 bases and 4 bases respectively, with 8 bases between them. This CDR3 is built from 13 residues. The CDR3 protein is CASSAGENQPQHF. Written as DNA, the CDR3 is TGCGCCAGCAGTGCAGGGGAAAATCAGCCCCAGCATTTT.

CDR3 bases: TGTGCCAGCAGTCTATCCGGGGGCACAGATACGCAGTATTTT. This translates into CASSLSGGTDTQYF. This chain uses TRBV2 with TRBJ2-3; TRBD2 is a possible D gene (5 bases). The CDR3 length is 14 residues. V lost 5 bases, J lost 1 base, and 10 bases lay in between. CDR1 is SNHLY and CDR2 is FYNNEI in the germline V gene.

The V call is TRBV30, the J call TRBJ2-7; D is possibly TRBD1 or TRBD2 (6 bases each). The V and J ends lost 2 bases and 4 bases respectively, with 18 bases between them. Germline CDR1 is GTSNPN and CDR2 is SVGIG (reference sequence). The CDR3 loop spans 15 amino acids. CDR3 in amino acids: CAWSFPRGLSYEQYF. CDR3 nucleotide sequence: TGTGCCTGGAGTTTCCCCCGGGGGCTGAGTTACGAGCAGTACTTC.

This chain connects TRBV28 to TRBJ1-6; 7 nucleotides agree with TRBD1. CDR3 size: 14 residues. CDR1 MDHEN and CDR2 SYDVKM come from the germline V gene. The trim removed 6 bases at V and 6 bases at J, leaving 5 bases unmatched. The CDR3 bases are TGTGCCAGCAGGATTAACAGGGGTAATTCACCCCTCCACTTT. Its translation is CASRINRGNSPLHF.

The V call is TRBV7-2, the J call TRBJ2-2; D is ambiguous. The CDR3 totals 14 residues. Germline CDR1 and CDR2: SGHTA and FQGNSA. V was clipped by 4 bases and J by 5 bases, with 11 bases between them. CDR3 nucleotides: TGTGCCAGCAGCTCACCCCCAGTGACCGGGGAGCTGTTTTTT. Amino acids: CASSSPPVTGELFF.

The table lists this clone with a count of one. The gene calls are TRBV30 and TRBJ2-7; D not certain. V dropped 5 bases and J dropped 1 base, with 9 bases sitting between them. This CDR3 is built from 12 residues. CDR1 and CDR2 from the germline V gene are GTSNPN and SVGIG (reference sequence). The CDR3 nucleotides read TGTGCCTGGGCCGATCGGTCCTACGAGCAGTACTTC. Its translation is CAWADRSYEQYF.

This rearrangement joins TRBV5-4 to TRBJ1-4, with 8 bases matching TRBD1. J lost 2 bases, V lost 3 bases, and 3 bases had no gene match. CDR1 and CDR2 from the germline V gene are SGHNT and YYREEE (reference sequence). The CDR3 contains 15 residues. As DNA, the CDR3 is TGTGCCAGCAGCTCGGGGACAGGCACTAATGAAAAACTGTTTTTT. It yields the protein CASSSGTGTNEKLFF.

This clone was seen only a few times. The chain employs TRBV19 and TRBJ1-2; D remains unclear. The V gene's germline CDR1 is LNHDA and CDR2 SQIVND (reference sequence). V lost 3 bases and J 4 bases, leaving 9 bases between the germline ends. The CDR3 has 13 amino acids. This CDR3 is CASSIASGYGYTF. In DNA, the CDR3 is TGTGCCAGTAGTATCGCCTCGGGCTATGGCTACACCTTC.

In DNA form, the CDR3 reads TGCGCCAGCAGCTTGGAAGGGGGCTCGGGCACTGAAGCTTTCTTT. As protein: CASSLEGGSGTEAFF. J is TRBJ1-1 and V is TRBV5-1, with TRBD1 matching 7 bases. This CDR3 region has 15 residues. Germline CDR1 and CDR2: SGHRS and YFSETQ. V was clipped by 0 bases and J by 4 bases; unmatched bases: 6.

Points on this clone: This sequence may be a read error, since a much larger clone differs from it by one base. Other DNA sequences in the same sample also yield this CDR3. The chain uses TRBV5-6 and TRBJ1-5; D ambiguous. The CDR3 is made up of 13 amino acids. The germline CDR1 and CDR2 sequences are SGHDT and YYEEEE. V lost 1 base, J lost 0 bases, and 2 bases lay in between. CDR3 nucleotide sequence: TGTGCCAGCAGCTTGAATAGCAATCAGCCCCAGCATTTT. Encoded protein: CASSLNSNQPQHF.

The V gene is TRBV7-9, the J gene TRBJ1-6, with a possible D match to TRBD1 (5 bases). Deletions cut 6 bases from V and 10 bases from J, with 16 bases between. Germline assignment: CDR1 SEHNR and CDR2 FQNEAQ (reference sequence). The CDR3 loop spans 14 amino acids. CDR3 sequence reads: CASRGEVGDSPLHF. DNA for the CDR3: TGTGCCAGCAGGGGAGAGGTGGGGGACTCACCCCTCCACTTT.

The chain links TRBV5-1 to TRBJ2-2; D uncertain. Trimming pared 7 bases from V and 0 bases from J, leaving 13 bases between. Germline V lookup: CDR1 SGHRS, CDR2 YFSETQ. This CDR3 region has 15 residues. CDR3 in DNA: TGCGCCAGCCGAGCAGCAGGCTCGAACACCGGGGAGCTGTTTTTT. Translated: CASRAAGSNTGELFF.

In the case of this clone: The same CDR3 is also encoded by other DNA sequences in this sample. V usage is TRBV7-3 and J usage is TRBJ2-1; D is undetermined. The CDR3 consists of 15 residues. The ends were cut back, 3 bases at V and 0 bases at J, with 9 bases in the middle. Germline values: CDR1 SGHTA, CDR2 FQGTGA. CDR3: CASSFGVSSYNEQFF. CDR3 bases: TGTGCCAGCAGCTTTGGGGTCAGCTCCTACAATGAGCAGTTCTTC.

The genes are TRBV5-1 and TRBJ2-5; D gene unclear. Germline values: CDR1 SGHRS, CDR2 YFSETQ. The CDR3 has 14 amino acids. The germline V and J ends were trimmed by 0 bases and 5 bases, with 11 bases remaining between them. CDR3 region: CASSLGQLGETQYF. CDR3 DNA: TGCGCCAGCAGCTTGGGTCAGCTGGGGGAGACCCAGTACTTC. The whole variable domain, filled in from reference TRBV5-1 and TRBJ2-5, reads KAGVTQTPRYLIKTRGQQVTLSCSPISGHRSVSWYQQTPGQGLQFLFEYFSETQRNKGNFPGRFSGRQFSNSRSEMNVSTLELGDSALYLCASSLGQLGETQYFGPGTRLLVL.

This clone has ten or more counts. This chain uses TRBV10-3 with TRBJ2-5, with D unclear. The V and J ends lost 3 bases and 0 bases respectively, with 5 bases between them. The CDR3 is 13 residues long. Germline CDR1 ENHRY, CDR2 SYGVKD. CDR3 coding DNA: TGTGCCATCAGTGACGGCTACCAAGAGACCCAGTACTTC. As protein: CAISDGYQETQYF.